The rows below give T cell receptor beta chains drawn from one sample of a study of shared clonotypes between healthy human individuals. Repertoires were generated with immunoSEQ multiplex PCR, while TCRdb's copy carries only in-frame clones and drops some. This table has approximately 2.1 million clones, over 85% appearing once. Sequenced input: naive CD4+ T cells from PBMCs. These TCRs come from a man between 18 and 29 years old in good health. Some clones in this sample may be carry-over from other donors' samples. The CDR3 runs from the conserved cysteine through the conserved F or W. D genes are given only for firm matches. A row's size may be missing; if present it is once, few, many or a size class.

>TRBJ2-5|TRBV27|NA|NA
TGTGCCAGCAGGCGGGACCCCGGGTGGGAGACCCAGTACTTC
CASRRDPGWETQYF
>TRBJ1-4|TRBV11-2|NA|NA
TGTGCCAGCAGGACACTTTTAGGAGGGGTGGGAGAAAAACTGTTTTTT
CASRTLLGGVGEKLFF
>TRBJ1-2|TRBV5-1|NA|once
TGCGCCAGCCGCATTCAACCTGGGGATTATGGCTACACCTTC
CASRIQPGDYGYTF
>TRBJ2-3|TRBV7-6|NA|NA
TGTGCCAGCAGTTACCCAGTCGGCGCAGATACGCAGTATTTT
CASSYPVGADTQYF
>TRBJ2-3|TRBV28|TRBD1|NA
TGTGCCAGCAGTAGGACCCCGACAGGGGCCTCAGATACGCAGTATTTT
CASSRTPTGASDTQYF
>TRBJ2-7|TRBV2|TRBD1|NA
TGTGCCAGCAGGGGACAGGGGTTTGAGCAGTACTTC
CASRGQGFEQYF
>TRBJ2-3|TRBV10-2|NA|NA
TGCGCGGCTTCTAGCACAGATACGCAGTATTTT
CAASSTDTQYF
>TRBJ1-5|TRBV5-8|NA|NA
TGTGCCAGCAGCCTGGTTGGAGCCGGCCCCTCCAATCAGCCCCAGCATTTT
CASSLVGAGPSNQPQHF
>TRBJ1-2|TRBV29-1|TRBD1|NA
TGCAGCGTTGAAGGCGCAGGACAGGGGAACTATGGCTACACCTTC
CSVEGAGQGNYGYTF
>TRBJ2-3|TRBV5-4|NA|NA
TGTGCCAGCAGCCCCCGGGCCAGACAGGATACGCAGTATTTT
CASSPRARQDTQYF
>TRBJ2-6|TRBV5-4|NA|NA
TGTGCCAGCAGCTTCCCACCGGGGGCCAACGTCCTGACTTTC
CASSFPPGANVLTF
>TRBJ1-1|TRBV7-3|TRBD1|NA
TGTGCCAGCAGCTTAATCGGACAGGGGGTGTCTGAAGCTTTCTTT
CASSLIGQGVSEAFF
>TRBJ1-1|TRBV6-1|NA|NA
TGTGCCAGCAGTGAATATGGGCCGCCGGTGAACACTGAAGCTTTCTTT
CASSEYGPPVNTEAFF
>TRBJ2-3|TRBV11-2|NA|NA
TGTGCCAGCAGCTTAGTCGGGGCAGGAGGCCAGCTTGCAGATACGCAGTATTTT
CASSLVGAGGQLADTQYF
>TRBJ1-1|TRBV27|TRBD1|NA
TGTGCCAGCAGCCCCCGGGACAGAAGTGAAGCTTTCTTT
CASSPRDRSEAFF
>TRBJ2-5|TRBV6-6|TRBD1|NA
TGTGCCAGCAGCTCAAACACAGGGGCACGAGAGACCCAGTACTTC
CASSSNTGARETQYF
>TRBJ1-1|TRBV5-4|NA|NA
TGTGCCAGCAATCCCGTAGGGGGGAACACTGAAGCTTTCTTT
CASNPVGGNTEAFF
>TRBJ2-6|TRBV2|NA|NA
TGTGCCAGCAGTCCCCGAAGGGGGAGCTCTGGGGCCAACGTCCTGACTTTC
CASSPRRGSSGANVLTF
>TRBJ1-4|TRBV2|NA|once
TGTGCCAGCAGTGAATTTGGGGGCGCCTGGGAAAAACTGTTTTTT
CASSEFGGAWEKLFF
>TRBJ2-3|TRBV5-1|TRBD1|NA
TGCGCCAGCAGCCCGGGACAGGGAGTAGGAGATACGCAGTATTTT
CASSPGQGVGDTQYF
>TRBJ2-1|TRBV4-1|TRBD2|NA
TGCGCCAGCAGCCAAGGACTAGCGAGAGAAAAAGGCTCCTACAATGAGCAGTTCTTC
CASSQGLAREKGSYNEQFF
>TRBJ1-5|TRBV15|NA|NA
TGTGCCACCAGCTCCAGACTAAGGGATCAGCCCCAGCATTTT
CATSSRLRDQPQHF
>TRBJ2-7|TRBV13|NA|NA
TGTGCCAGCAGCTTAGTTTCCGGCCGGCCCGGCTCCTACGAGCAGTACTTC
CASSLVSGRPGSYEQYF
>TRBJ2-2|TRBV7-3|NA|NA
TGTGCCAGCAGCTTCGGGGCACGCTACACCGGGGAGCTGTTTTTT
CASSFGARYTGELFF
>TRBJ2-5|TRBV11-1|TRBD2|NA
TGTGCCAGCAGTCGAGGACTAGCGGAAGAGACCCAGTACTTC
CASSRGLAEETQYF
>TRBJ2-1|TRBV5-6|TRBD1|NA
TGTGCCAGCAGCTTGTTATCCAGGGGGCCACTGACCTCCTACAATGAGCAGTTCTTC
CASSLLSRGPLTSYNEQFF
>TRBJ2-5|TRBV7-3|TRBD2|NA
TGTGCCAGCAGCTTAGCGACTAGCGGGAGTGAGACCCAGTACTTC
CASSLATSGSETQYF
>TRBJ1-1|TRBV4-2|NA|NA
TGTGCCAGCAGCCACCCTTTGACCGAGAACACTGAAGCTTTCTTT
CASSHPLTENTEAFF
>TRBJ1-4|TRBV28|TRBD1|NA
TGTGCCAGCAGTTTTTCCATGGTGGTGGTGACAGGGAACCCAACTAATGAAAAACTGTTTTTT
CASSFSMVVVTGNPTNEKLFF